Below, 17 T cell receptor beta chains from the same sample are listed, as sequenced in a study of breast tumors, draining lymph nodes, adjacent tissues. Breast cancer patients provided tissue from their axillary draining lymph nodes. TCRdb analysed the multiplex PCR reads with MiXCR anew, one entry per CDR3 protein. The sample holds under 300,000 distinct CDR3 sequences, under 35% seen once. Material: axillary lymph node tissue. The receptors come from a female donor with breast cancer. Some clones in this sample may be carry-over from other donors' samples.

This clonotype was picked up many times. The CDR3, as DNA: TGTGCCAGCAATACAGCCTTGACGGATGAAAAACTGTTTTTT. This codes for CASNTALTDEKLFF. The chain employs TRBV2 and TRBJ1-4; D is uncertain. The CDR3 length is 14 residues. V was trimmed by 7 bases and J by 6 bases, leaving 15 bases between them. Germline lookup yields CDR1 SNHLY and CDR2 FYNNEI.

This clonotype was recorded many times. CDR3 protein: CASSTLGQGGETQYF. For the CDR3, the DNA is TGTGCCAGCAGCACCCTCGGACAGGGAGGGGAGACCCAGTACTTC. This rearrangement joins TRBV7-2 to TRBJ2-5, with D possibly TRBD1 on 8 matching bases. V lost 5 bases, J lost 5 bases, and 18 bases lay in between. CDR3 length: 15 amino acids. Germline V gene sequence: CDR1 SGHTA, CDR2 FQGNSA. The full variable domain, completed using reference TRBV7-2 and TRBJ2-5, is GAGVSQSPSNKVTEKGKDVELRCDPISGHTALYWYRQSLGQGLEFLIYFQGNSAPDKSGLPSDRFSAERTGGSVSTLTIQRTQQEDSAVYLCASSTLGQGGETQYFGPGTRLLVL.

This clonotype has more than one count but fewer than ten. CDR3 nucleotides: TGTGCCAGCATGAACAGGGTGGGCATGGGCACTAATTCACCCCTCCACTTT. It is translated as CASMNRVGMGTNSPLHF. The chain combines TRBV28 with TRBJ1-6; D perhaps matches TRBD1 (6 bases). CDR3 size: 17 residues. Germline assignment: CDR1 MDHEN and CDR2 SYDVKM. Trimming stripped 7 bases from V and 6 bases from J, with 22 bases between. The whole variable domain, filled in from reference TRBV28 and TRBJ1-6, reads DVKVTQSSRYLVKRTGEKVFLECVQDMDHENMFWYRQDPGLGLRLIYFSYDVKMKEKGDIPEGYSVSREKKERFSLILESASTNQTSMYLCASMNRVGMGTNSPLHFGNGTRLTVT.

This clonotype was seen many times. The chain couples TRBV2 to TRBJ1-3, with no clear D. Germline V gene lookup returns CDR1 SNHLY and CDR2 FYNNEI. V lost 7 bases, J lost 4 bases, and 11 bases lay in between. The CDR3 spans 13 residues. This CDR3 reads CASIGQAGNTIYF. In nucleotides, the CDR3 is TGTGCCAGCATCGGGCAGGCGGGAAACACCATATATTTT.

This clonotype was recorded at least ten times. This chain connects TRBV7-8 to TRBJ1-4; 10 nucleotides match TRBD1. This CDR3 is 15 amino acids long. Germline V gives CDR1 SGHVS, CDR2 FQNEAQ. V shed 3 bases, J shed 5 bases, and the junction held 3 bases outside the gene matches. CDR3 sequence reads: CASSLGQGINEKLFF. The CDR3 nucleotides are TGTGCCAGCAGCTTGGGACAGGGGATAAATGAAAAACTGTTTTTT.

This clonotype was recorded only once. The chain couples TRBV7-2 to TRBJ2-5; D is undetermined. Germline CDR1 reads SGHTA; CDR2 reads FQGNSA. V lost 7 bases and J 6 bases, leaving 9 bases between the germline ends. CDR3 size: 11 residues. In DNA, the CDR3 is TGTGCCAGCACCCTTGCCAAGACCCAGTACTTC. Protein product: CASTLAKTQYF.

This clonotype was picked up many times. The gene calls are TRBV20-1 and TRBJ2-7; no clear D. Between the trimmed V and J ends, which lost 2 bases and 2 bases, there was a span of 4 bases. The length of the CDR3 is 11 residues. Germline V lookup: CDR1 DFQATT, CDR2 SNEGSKA (reference sequence). The CDR3 loop reads CSARKTYEQYF. Here the CDR3 DNA reads TGCAGTGCTAGAAAAACCTACGAGCAGTACTTC.

Concerning this clonotype itself: Just one base apart from a much larger clone, this may be a read error. J is TRBJ2-1 and V is TRBV5-1; possibly TRBD1 or TRBD2 for D (6 bases each). Trimming shortened V by 3 bases and J by 5 bases, and 9 bases separated the two germline ends. The CDR3 has 13 residues. The V gene's germline CDR1 is SGHRS and CDR2 YFSETQ. The chain's CDR3 is CASSSRGDNEQFF. The CDR3 DNA reads TGCGCCAGCAGCTCGAGGGGGGACAATGAGCAGTTCTTC.

As concerns this clonotype: It may be a read error: a sequence one base away is much more abundant. This chain uses TRBV20-1 with TRBJ2-7; D is possibly TRBD1 or TRBD2 (6 bases each). This CDR3 spans 13 amino acids. From germline, CDR1 is DFQATT and CDR2 SNEGSKA (reference sequence). CDR3 loop: CSARGGWVGEQHF. CDR3 DNA sequence: TGCAGTGCCAGAGGGGGGTGGGTGGGCGAGCAGCACTTC.

In its sample, this clonotype was seen many times. The chain carries TRBV19 and TRBJ2-7; TRBD1 agrees at 8 bases. Trimming at V came to 10 bases and at J to 0 bases, leaving 11 bases not matched to a gene. The CDR3 is 15 amino acids. Looked up from germline, CDR1 is LNHDA and CDR2 is SQIVND (reference sequence). The CDR3 reads CATRPRDRSSYEQYF. The CDR3 DNA is TGTGCCACCAGGCCCCGGGACAGGAGCTCCTACGAGCAGTACTTC.

This clonotype came up a few times. The chain joins TRBV18 to TRBJ1-4, with 8 positions matching TRBD1. Germline CDR1 reads KGHSH; CDR2 reads LQKENI. With V trimmed by 3 bases and J by 10 bases, 10 bases remained unmatched. The CDR3 extends over 15 amino acids. The CDR3 coding sequence is TGTGCCAGCTCACCCCTCGGACAGGGTCGGGGAAAACTGTTTTTT. Its protein product is CASSPLGQGRGKLFF. Based on the CDR3 plus reference TRBV18 and TRBJ1-4, the full variable domain is NAGVMQNPRHLVRRRGQEARLRCSPMKGHSHVYWYRQLPEEGLKFMVYLQKENIIDESGMPKERFSAEFPKEGPSILRIQQVVRGDSAAYFCASSPLGQGRGKLFFGSGTQLSVL.

This chain joins TRBV15 and TRBJ1-2, with D perhaps matching TRBD1 (5 bases). The germline V gene encodes CDR1 LNHNV and CDR2 YYDKDF (reference sequence). The germline V and J ends were trimmed by 3 bases and 8 bases, with 13 bases remaining between them. CDR3 length: 13 amino acids. Written as DNA, the CDR3 is TGTGCCACCAGCAGTGATTTGGCAGGGGGCTACACCTTC. It translates to CATSSDLAGGYTF.

This clonotype was counted ten times or more. This sequence joins TRBV20-1 and TRBJ2-3, with D possibly TRBD1 on 5 matching bases. Germline loops: CDR1 DFQATT, CDR2 SNEGSKA (reference sequence). V was clipped by 4 bases and J by 4 bases, with 12 bases between them. The CDR3 runs to 13 residues. This chain's CDR3 is CSATFLGADTQYF. For the CDR3, the DNA is TGCAGTGCTACTTTTTTAGGGGCAGATACGCAGTATTTT.

This clonotype came up many times. The J gene is TRBJ1-2, the V gene TRBV5-1; D uncertain. V gave up 0 bases and J gave up 1 base, with 16 bases separating them. Per germline, CDR1 SGHRS and CDR2 YFSETQ. The CDR3 totals 17 residues. For the CDR3, the DNA is TGCGCCAGCAGCTTGGGACTTTCATCGGCCGATAACTATGGCTACACCTTC. It translates to CASSLGLSSADNYGYTF.

The V call is TRBV9, the J call TRBJ1-5; D perhaps matches TRBD1 (6 bases). V gave up 3 bases and J gave up 9 bases, with 7 bases separating them. CDR1 is SGDLS, CDR2 YYNGEE, per germline. The CDR3 totals 11 residues. Here the CDR3 reads CASSGRGPQHF. The CDR3 bases are TGTGCCAGCAGCGGCAGGGGGCCCCAGCATTTT. Filled out from reference TRBV9 and TRBJ1-5, the complete variable domain reads DSGVTQTPKHLITATGQRVTLRCSPRSGDLSVYWYQQSLDQGLQFLIQYYNGEERAKGNILERFSAQQFPDLHSELNLSSLELGDSALYFCASSGRGPQHFGDGTRLSIL.

This clonotype was detected only a few times. The gene calls are TRBV28 and TRBJ2-7; 11 bases are a match to TRBD2. The CDR3 contains 14 residues. Germline V gene sequence: CDR1 MDHEN, CDR2 SYDVKM. The V gene end was trimmed by 5 bases and the J gene end by 3 bases; junction bases not matched to a gene: 3. CDR3 sequence: CASSGGTSGYEQYF. DNA for the CDR3: TGTGCCAGCAGTGGCGGGACTAGCGGCTACGAGCAGTACTTC. Drawing the rest from reference TRBV28 and TRBJ2-7, the complete variable domain is DVKVTQSSRYLVKRTGEKVFLECVQDMDHENMFWYRQDPGLGLRLIYFSYDVKMKEKGDIPEGYSVSREKKERFSLILESASTNQTSMYLCASSGGTSGYEQYFGPGTRLTVT.

This clonotype appeared a few times. The CDR3 region is CAIGTGADQPQHF. CDR3 sequence (DNA): TGTGCCATCGGGACAGGGGCCGATCAGCCCCAGCATTTT. The chain employs TRBV28 and TRBJ1-5; 10 nucleotides align to TRBD1. V was pared by 10 bases and J by 5 bases, with 5 bases of the junction left unmatched. The CDR3 spans 13 residues. CDR1 and CDR2 (germline): MDHEN, SYDVKM.